One and the same sample provided the 20 T cell receptor beta chains below, sequenced in a study of T cells in Graves' hyperthyroidism and ophthalmopathy. There were TCR beta CDR3 regions amplified from RNA transcripts. The primer set for the first-round RT-PCR of the TCR CDR3 was HTBI. Via MiXCR, TCRdb re-called the multiplex PCR reads, giving one row per CDR3 protein. This sample has about 200,000 distinct CDR3 sequences; about 18% occur once, and the top ten carry roughly 44%. Input material: blood. These receptors all come from a man aged 35-49 years with Graves' hyperthyroidism.

This clonotype was detected ten times or more. The chain links TRBV5-1 to TRBJ1-4; D is possibly TRBD1 (6 bases). With 0 bases removed from V and 7 bases from J, the gap between germline ends came to 16 bases. The CDR3 is made up of 16 amino acids. CDR1 is SGHRS and CDR2 is YFSETQ in the germline V gene. The CDR3 sequence is CASSLEHRDVGEKLFF. The DNA of the CDR3 is TGCGCCAGCAGCTTGGAGCACAGGGACGTCGGTGAAAAACTGTTTTTT.

The J gene is TRBJ2-5, the V gene TRBV6-5; TRBD2 matches 11 bases. The CDR3 is 15 amino acids. After removal of 1 base from V and 9 bases from J, the junction contained 7 bases not matched to a gene. Germline-derived CDR1 and CDR2 are MNHEY and SVGAGI. CDR3 bases: TGTGCCAGCAGTTACTTAATAGCGGGGGGGCCACCCCAGTACTTC. This codes for CASSYLIAGGPPQYF.

The chain uses TRBV19 and TRBJ1-2, with a tentative D call TRBD1 (5 bases). Germline CDR1 LNHDA, CDR2 SQIVND (reference sequence). This CDR3 is built from 13 residues. Trimming removed 11 bases from V and 7 bases from J, with 20 bases in between. This CDR3 reads CAWGGLAPSGYTF. The CDR3 bases are TGTGCCTGGGGGGGACTGGCCCCTTCTGGCTACACCTTC.

As concerns this clonotype: A read error may be the cause here, since a much bigger clone is one base away. The chain uses TRBV28 and TRBJ2-5, with D unclear. The CDR3 is 16 residues long. V was cut by 3 bases and J by 2 bases, with 16 bases left in between. Germline CDR1 reads MDHEN; CDR2 reads SYDVKM. CDR3: CASSFFCQQPQETQYF. DNA of the CDR3: TGTGCCAGCAGTTTTTTTTGCCAGCAGCCACAAGAGACCCAGTACTTC. Combining the CDR3 with reference TRBV28 and TRBJ2-5 gives the whole variable domain DVKVTQSSRYLVKRTGEKVFLECVQDMDHENMFWYRQDPGLGLRLIYFSYDVKMKEKGDIPEGYSVSREKKERFSLILESASTNQTSMYLCASSFFCQQPQETQYFGPGTRLLVL.

This clonotype was recorded many times. The chain joins TRBV28 to TRBJ2-1; D ambiguous. V lost 3 bases and J lost 8, with 14 bases in between. CDR1 and CDR2 (germline): MDHEN, SYDVKM. This CDR3 spans 14 amino acids. CDR3 nucleotide sequence: TGTGCCAGCAGTTTGGCCAGGCCGTGGGATGAGCAGTTCTTC. Protein product: CASSLARPWDEQFF.

In this sample, this clonotype turned up many times. This sequence joins TRBV7-2 and TRBJ2-3, with 14 bases fitting TRBD2. Germline V lookup: CDR1 SGHTA, CDR2 FQGNSA. CDR3 length equals 20 residues. J lost 0 bases, V lost 5 bases, and 13 bases had no gene match. The CDR3 sequence is CASSGRLAGGPPESTDTQYF. CDR3 coding DNA: TGTGCCAGCAGCGGCCGACTAGCGGGGGGGCCGCCAGAAAGCACAGATACGCAGTATTTT.

The V and J genes are TRBV7-9 and TRBJ1-4, with TRBD1 as a possible D gene (6 bases). This CDR3 is 15 amino acids long. Germline V gene data show CDR1 as SEHNR and CDR2 as FQNEAQ (reference sequence). With 6 bases removed from V and 7 bases from J, the gap between germline ends came to 18 bases. The CDR3 sequence is CASSQDLTGGEKLFF. CDR3 sequence (DNA): TGTGCCAGCAGTCAGGATCTGACAGGTGGTGAAAAACTGTTTTTT.

This clonotype came up a few times. The J gene is TRBJ2-5, the V gene TRBV7-2; maybe TRBD2 (7 bases). Germline assignment: CDR1 SGHTA and CDR2 FQGNSA. V lost 4 bases, J lost 5 bases, and 23 bases lay in between. This CDR3 has 17 amino acids. The CDR3 reads CASSSAPAGAGGETQYF. The CDR3, as DNA: TGTGCCAGCAGCTCAGCCCCCGCGGGGGCCGGGGGGGAGACCCAGTACTTC.

This clonotype was seen more than once but under ten times. This could be a read error, since a much larger clone is one nucleotide away. The J gene is TRBJ2-7, the V gene TRBV15; D is ambiguous. Germline CDR1 and CDR2: LNHNV and YYDKDF (reference sequence). The CDR3 runs to 15 residues. CDR3 residues: CATSRSSLPPYEQCF. CDR3 nucleotide sequence: TGTGCCACCAGCAGATCCTCACTACCCCCCTACGAGCAGTGCTTC.

This clonotype was observed many times. The rearrangement joins TRBV6-2 or TRBV6-3 to TRBJ2-1, with D possibly being TRBD2 (6 bases). Trimming left V 2 bases short and J 3 bases short, with 11 bases between. Germline-derived CDR1 and CDR2 are MNHEY and SVGEGT. The length of the CDR3 is 15 residues. CDR3 bases: TGTGCCAGCAGTTACGGGGGGAGTTTCTACAATGAGCAGTTCTTC. Translated, it gives CASSYGGSFYNEQFF.

This rearrangement joins TRBV20-1 to TRBJ2-3, with 9 bases identical to TRBD1. Germline V gene lookup returns CDR1 DFQATT and CDR2 SNEGSKA (reference sequence). CDR3 length: 15 amino acids. V lost 2 bases and J lost 3; bases outside the gene matches: 6. The CDR3 DNA is TGCAGTGCTAGAAGCCTGGACAGGGGAACAGATACGCAGTATTTT. This sequence encodes CSARSLDRGTDTQYF.

About this clonotype: One end of the junction does not line up with germline, which may come from a read error. The V and J genes are TRBV6-1 and TRBJ2-2; D gene uncertain. From germline, CDR1 is MNHNS and CDR2 SASEGT. This CDR3 spans 13 amino acids. The chain's CDR3 is CVSSLGNTGELFF. The CDR3 nucleotides are TGTGTCAGCAGTCTCGGAAACACCGGGGAGCTGTTTTTT.

This clonotype has only a few counts. The chain carries TRBV6-1 and TRBJ1-1, with D unclear. Germline CDR1 reads MNHNS; CDR2 reads SASEGT. CDR3 length: 14 amino acids. V was pared by 6 bases and J by 0 bases, with 11 bases between. CDR3 protein: CASSRRPLNTEAFF. The CDR3 bases are TGTGCCAGCAGCCGCAGGCCATTGAACACTGAAGCTTTCTTT.

The chain joins TRBV7-9 to TRBJ2-1; no reliable D call. CDR1 and CDR2 from the germline V gene are SEHNR and FQNEAQ (reference sequence). The CDR3 loop spans 16 amino acids. The V end was cut by 0 bases, the J end by 0 bases, with 9 bases between. CDR3 in amino acids: CASSLALTSSYNEQFF. In nucleotides, the CDR3 is TGTGCCAGCAGCTTAGCGCTAACGAGCTCCTACAATGAGCAGTTCTTC.

Many counts were recorded for this clonotype. CDR3 in amino acids: CASSLGAGGPPYEQYF. In nucleotides, the CDR3 is TGTGCCAGCAGTTTAGGGGCAGGGGGCCCTCCCTACGAGCAGTACTTC. The V call is TRBV28, the J call TRBJ2-7; 8 nucleotides agree with TRBD1. V shed 2 bases and J 2 bases; nucleotides not matched to a gene: 8. The length of the CDR3 is 16 residues. CDR1 MDHEN and CDR2 SYDVKM come from the germline V gene.

This clonotype was counted ten times or more. The chain recombines TRBV20-1 with TRBJ2-1, with a weak D call TRBD2 (5 bases). The CDR3 totals 15 residues. The V gene lost 1 base and the J gene lost 6 bases, with 16 bases spanning the gap. The V gene's germline CDR1 is DFQATT and CDR2 SNEGSKA (reference sequence). The CDR3 DNA follows: TGCAGTGCTAGAGCTCTAGCCAACCCTCCCAATGAGCAGTTCTTC. The encoded protein is CSARALANPPNEQFF.

As to this clonotype: The junction and the germline gene differ at one end; a read error may be behind it. The chain couples TRBV6-1 to TRBJ2-1, with TRBD1 matching 10 bases. The CDR3 has 19 amino acids. The germline gives CDR1 MNHNS, CDR2 SASEGT. This chain's CDR3 is CASNGSPGQGVLSYNAQFF. In DNA, the CDR3 is TGTGCCAGCAACGGATCACCAGGACAGGGGGTCCTCTCCTACAATGCGCAGTTCTTC.

The V call is TRBV12-3 or TRBV12-4, the J call TRBJ1-3, with 9 bases fitting TRBD1. The CDR3 has 17 amino acids. V gave up 5 bases and J gave up 3 bases; unmatched junction bases: 11. CDR3 protein: CASSLPPGQGFGNTIYF. The DNA of the CDR3 is TGTGCCAGCAGTCTACCTCCCGGACAGGGGTTTGGAAACACCATATATTTT.

This clonotype has at least ten counts. This chain links TRBV27 with TRBJ2-3, with 8 nucleotides matching TRBD2. Losses at the gene ends were 1 base for V and 5 bases for J; bases not matched to a gene: 5. The CDR3 length is 15 residues. CDR1 MNHEY and CDR2 SMNVEV come from the germline V gene (reference sequence). CDR3 sequence: CASSLLGTSGDTQYF. For the CDR3, the DNA is TGTGCCAGCAGTTTATTAGGGACTAGTGGAGATACGCAGTATTTT.

This clonotype appeared many times. This chain connects TRBV12-3 or TRBV12-4 to TRBJ1-1, with unresolved D. Trimming pared 3 bases from V and 3 bases from J, leaving 5 bases between. This CDR3 contains 12 residues. The DNA of the CDR3 is TGTGCCAGCAGTTTGCGAGACACTGAAGCTTTCTTT. Amino acid sequence: CASSLRDTEAFF.